This is a list of T cell receptor beta chains from one sample in a study of cytomegalovirus exposure and HLA in healthy donors. Sequencing used immunoSEQ multiplex PCR; TCRdb keeps in-frame clones, though not all of them. This sample carries almost 200,000 clones, around 81% of them seen once, and the ten largest clones take less than 2%. Input material: PBMCs. Every receptor here comes from a man aged 25 to 40 in good health and CMV-seronegative. Both conserved end residues are part of each CDR3. Fields, in order: clone size, D gene, J gene, V gene, CDR3 protein. D genes are given only for firm matches. Part of the rows lack a size; the others show once, few, many or a class for expanded clones.

NA	TRBD1	TRBJ1-2	TRBV10-2	CATARGPGYGYTF
NA	TRBD1	TRBJ1-6	TRBV18	CASSLGQEGTPLHF
NA	NA	TRBJ2-3	TRBV5-1	CASGSEVAQYF
NA	NA	TRBJ2-1	TRBV27	CASSPWTAAYNEQFF
NA	NA	TRBJ2-1	TRBV4-1	CASSQDGVSAEQFF
NA	NA	TRBJ1-1	TRBV4-2	CASTAEPGNRRGTEAFF
NA	TRBD1	TRBJ1-2	TRBV15	CATSRPDRGSYGYTF
NA	NA	NA	TRBV5-1	CASSFPDPRGEQYF
NA	NA	TRBJ2-7	TRBV2	CASSDSSGGPYEQYF
NA	TRBD1	TRBJ2-7	TRBV29-1	CSVPKPPGQDSYEQYF
NA	TRBD2	TRBJ2-7	TRBV4-2	CASSQDYGGSSYEQYF
NA	NA	TRBJ1-2	TRBV2	CASSVGGGYTF
few	TRBD2	TRBJ2-5	TRBV11-2	CASSGFIAGAGETQYF
once	NA	TRBJ2-2	TRBV19	CASSPPVTGELFF
NA	NA	TRBJ1-4	TRBV4-1	CASSPPVYRDNEKLFF
few	NA	TRBJ1-1	TRBV6-5	CASSKRTGSNTEAFF
NA	TRBD2	TRBJ2-1	TRBV7-3	CASSLGLAGYNEQFF
NA	NA	TRBJ1-4	TRBV27	CASRPTVAINEKLFF
NA	TRBD2	TRBJ2-1	TRBV19	CASTLTSGRYNEQFF
NA	NA	TRBJ1-1	TRBV5-1	CASSFEQGPTEAFF
NA	TRBD2	TRBJ2-3	TRBV29-1	CSVWGGTDTQYF
NA	TRBD2	TRBJ2-1	TRBV28	CASSLPLAGGYNEQFF
NA	TRBD1	TRBJ2-5	TRBV29-1	CSALRVTGILETQYF
NA	TRBD2	TRBJ2-3	TRBV5-1	CASSSRLAGLTDTQYF
NA	TRBD2	TRBJ2-7	TRBV4-1	CASSQVIQRELRPYEQYF
NA	TRBD1	TRBJ1-1	TRBV27	CASSSSQGVGSTEAFF
NA	NA	TRBJ1-1	TRBV10-3	CAISEAGNTEAFF
NA	NA	TRBJ2-3	TRBV6-6	CASSWSITDTQYF
NA	TRBD1	TRBJ1-5	TRBV19	CASRRTGSNQPQHF
NA	NA	TRBJ1-2	TRBV2	CASRGADYTF
NA	TRBD2	TRBJ2-3	TRBV5-4	CASSLKLAGDTQYF
NA	NA	TRBJ1-1	TRBV29-1	CSVPAGATEAFF
NA	TRBD1	TRBJ2-3	TRBV5-1	CASSLADRGPDTQYF
NA	NA	TRBJ2-1	TRBV14	CASSPPLSGEQFF
NA	NA	TRBJ2-3	TRBV15	CATSSVSTLSTDTQYF
few	TRBD1	TRBJ2-7	TRBV6-5	CASTNWDRGSYEQYF
NA	NA	TRBJ1-6	TRBV18	CASSPGAGNSPLHF
NA	NA	TRBJ1-1	TRBV6-4	CASSRDLDTEAFF
NA	NA	TRBJ2-7	TRBV2	CASSEYLETYEQYF
NA	NA	TRBJ2-7	TRBV11-1	CASSPTRDSLYEQYF
NA	TRBD1	TRBJ2-7	TRBV7-9	CATTGTGFYEQYF
NA	NA	TRBJ1-2	TRBV6-5	CASSAGTQRYGYTF
NA	NA	TRBJ1-1	TRBV5-1	CASSLATGSGGTEAFF